This is a list of T cell receptor beta chains from one sample in a study of patients and donors after allogeneic stem cell transplantation. TCRdb reprocessed the RT-PCR reads with MiXCR, giving one entry per CDR3 protein. This table has roughly 960,000 distinct CDR3 sequences, about 20% appearing once. Sequencing was performed on blood, either unsorted or a sorted T cell fraction (not recorded which). All receptors derive from a human donor who was either an allogeneic HSCT recipient or a stem cell or donor lymphocyte infusion donor (not recorded which). It is not recorded whose cells these are; they may come from a transplant donor. Both conserved end residues are part of each CDR3. D genes are given only for firm matches. Only some rows state a clone size, as once, few, many or a class for expanded clones.

>TRBJ1-5|TRBV20-1|-|few
CSARDPKGSNQPQHF
TGCAGTGCTAGAGATCCAAAGGGGAGCAATCAGCCCCAGCATTTT
>TRBJ2-1|TRBV9|TRBD2|-
CASSVGASGRGSYNEQFF
TGTGCCAGCAGCGTAGGAGCTAGCGGGAGGGGCTCCTACAATGAGCAGTTCTTC
>TRBJ1-4|TRBV5-5|-|-
CASSYGQTTNEKLFF
TGTGCCAGCAGCTACGGACAGACAACTAATGAAAAACTGTTTTTT
>TRBJ2-2|TRBV29-1|TRBD1|few
CSVPGTVNTGELFF
TGCAGCGTACCAGGGACAGTGAACACCGGGGAGCTGTTTTTT
>TRBJ2-5|TRBV4-3|TRBD2|-
CASSQDRSSGGLSQYF
TGCGCCAGCAGCCAAGATCGGTCTAGCGGGGGCCTCTCCCAGTACTTC
>TRBJ2-7|TRBV30|TRBD1|-
CAWSVPGQGTYEQYF
TGTGCCTGGAGTGTACCGGGACAGGGGACCTACGAGCAGTACTTC
>TRBJ2-5|TRBV6-1|TRBD2|many
CASSFGLAGEETQYF
TGTGCCAGCAGCTTTGGACTAGCGGGGGAAGAGACCCAGTACTTC
>TRBJ1-2|TRBV4-3|-|few
CASSQEMAGTHYGYTF
TGCGCCAGCAGCCAAGAAATGGCCGGGACCCACTATGGCTACACCTTC
>TRBJ2-7|TRBV3-1|TRBD2|few
CASSQGPSGSYEQYF
TGTGCCAGCAGCCAAGGCCCTAGCGGGAGCTACGAGCAGTACTTC
>TRBJ1-3|TRBV7-2|-|-
CASSSGQSIGNTIYF
TGTGCCAGCAGCTCCGGACAGTCGATCGGAAACACCATATATTTT
>TRBJ2-6|TRBV12-3/TRBV12-4|-|many
CASTPGRANVLTF
TGTGCCAGCACCCCAGGGCGGGCCAACGTCCTGACTTTC
>TRBJ1-5|TRBV4-3|-|-
CASSQPTGGFQFDQPQHF
TGCGCCAGCAGCCAACCCACCGGGGGGTTTCAGTTTGATCAGCCCCAGCATTTT
>TRBJ2-1|TRBV20-1|TRBD1|few
CSAHTTGGTYNEQFF
TGCAGTGCTCATACTACAGGGGGTACCTACAATGAGCAGTTCTTC
>TRBJ1-1|TRBV7-9|-|-
CASSNYRMGVGTEAFF
TGTGCCAGCAGCAACTACAGGATGGGAGTAGGCACTGAAGCTTTCTTT
>TRBJ2-3|TRBV4-1|TRBD2|few
CASSQGGLATDTQYF
TGCGCCAGCAGCCAAGGGGGACTAGCGACAGATACGCAGTATTTT
>TRBJ1-5|TRBV2|-|few
CASRGVSGNQPQHF
TGTGCCAGCAGAGGGGTATCCGGCAATCAGCCCCAGCATTTT
>TRBJ2-7|TRBV18|TRBD1|few
CASSPPGQVGKKEQYF
TGTGCCAGCTCACCACCCGGACAGGTCGGTAAGAAGGAGCAGTACTTC
>TRBJ1-1|TRBV4-1|-|-
CASRVLDSSNTEAFF
TGCGCCAGCAGGGTTTTGGACAGTTCGAACACTGAAGCTTTCTTT
>TRBJ2-2|TRBV3-1|TRBD1|-
CASSPNRDRGKAGELFF
TGTGCCAGCAGCCCGAACCGGGACAGGGGAAAAGCCGGGGAGCTGTTTTTT
>TRBJ2-7|TRBV29-1|TRBD2|many
CSVEASGVSYEQYF
TGCAGCGTTGAAGCTAGCGGAGTCTCCTACGAGCAGTACTTC
>TRBJ1-2|TRBV6-2/TRBV6-3|-|-
CASTPDAYGSTF
TGTGCCAGCACCCCTGACGCCTATGGCTCCACCTTC
>TRBJ1-1|TRBV11-3|TRBD1|-
CASSLGSGQGATEAFF
TGTGCCAGCAGCTTAGGTTCGGGACAGGGGGCCACTGAAGCTTTCTTT
>TRBJ2-3|TRBV7-8|-|many
CASSSRPRSSTDTQYF
TGTGCCAGCAGCTCCCGGCCCAGATCTAGCACAGATACGCAGTATTTT
>TRBJ2-3|TRBV21-1|-|few
CASSKVRDRHTDTQYF
TGTGCCAGCAGCAAAGTGCGAGACAGGCACACGGATACGCAGTATTTT
>TRBJ1-1|TRBV29-1|-|-
CSVDIGGTKAFF
TGCAGCGTTGATATAGGGGGGACTAAAGCTTTCTTT
>TRBJ1-5|TRBV25-1|-|-
CASSDGQGTQPQHF
TGTGCCAGCAGTGATGGGCAGGGGACTCAGCCCCAGCATTTT
>TRBJ2-1|TRBV7-9|TRBD2|many
CASSTPGLGYNEQFF
TGTGCCAGCAGCACCCCGGGACTAGGTTACAATGAGCAGTTCTTC
>TRBJ2-1|TRBV15|TRBD2|-
CATSRRVAGEGEQFF
TGTGCCACCAGCAGGAGGGTAGCGGGAGAAGGAGAGCAGTTCTTC
>TRBJ1-1|TRBV20-1|TRBD1|-
CSASQGTGWNTEAFF
TGCAGTGCTAGTCAAGGGACAGGGTGGAACACTGAAGCTTTCTTT
>TRBJ2-7|TRBV9|TRBD1|few
CASSANRGHTYEQYF
TGTGCCAGCAGCGCAAACAGGGGTCATACCTACGAGCAGTACTTC
>TRBJ1-1|TRBV4-2|-|few
CASSQDPLSTAEAFF
TGTGCCAGCAGCCAAGATCCCCTTAGTACCGCTGAAGCTTTCTTT
>TRBJ2-2|TRBV6-1|TRBD1|-
CASSTGGMNTGELFF
TGTGCCAGCTCGACAGGGGGCATGAACACCGGGGAGCTGTTTTTT
>TRBJ2-3|TRBV21-1|-|few
CASSKGGTGPGDTQYF
TGTGCCAGCAGCAAAGGGGGGACAGGGCCTGGAGATACGCAGTATTTT
>TRBJ2-6|TRBV24-1|TRBD1|few
CATSDADRPDSGANVLTF
TGTGCCACCAGTGATGCGGACAGGCCCGACTCTGGGGCCAACGTCCTGACTTTC
>TRBJ2-7|TRBV5-1|-|few
CASSLTGQGEYEQYF
TGCGCCAGCAGCTTGACGGGACAAGGGGAGTACGAGCAGTACTTC
>TRBJ2-5|TRBV12-3/TRBV12-4|-|few
CASRKQGWQETQYF
TGTGCCAGCCGAAAACAGGGATGGCAAGAGACCCAGTACTTC
>TRBJ2-2|TRBV5-1|TRBD2|few
CASSSPSGRNTGELFF
TGCGCCAGCAGCTCCCCTAGCGGGAGGAACACCGGGGAGCTGTTTTTT
>TRBJ1-4|TRBV6-5|-|few
CASSYRYTEKLFF
TGTGCCAGCAGTTACCGATATACTGAAAAACTGTTTTTT
>TRBJ2-4|TRBV18|-|-
CASSPPGRYIQYF
TGTGCCAGCTCACCACCGGGGAGGTACATTCAGTACTTC
>TRBJ2-2|TRBV11-2|-|-
CASSLVSRRDTGELFF
TGTGCCAGCAGCTTAGTGAGTCGTCGGGACACCGGGGAGCTGTTTTTT
>TRBJ2-3|TRBV5-1|-|many
CASSLEGSGVSTDTQYF
TGCGCCAGCAGCTTGGAGGGTAGCGGAGTGAGCACAGATACGCAGTATTTT
>TRBJ2-1|TRBV12-5|TRBD2|-
CASGRITSGSYNEQFF
TGTGCTAGTGGTAGAATTACTAGCGGCTCCTACAATGAGCAGTTCTTC
>TRBJ1-3|TRBV5-1|-|-
CASSYNRVAGGNTIYF
TGCGCCAGCAGCTATAACAGGGTTGCAGGAGGAAACACCATATATTTT
>TRBJ2-1|TRBV2|TRBD2|few
CASSGLAGARNEQFF
TGTGCCAGCAGTGGACTAGCGGGGGCACGAAATGAGCAGTTCTTC